Below, 20 T cell receptor beta chains from the same sample are listed, as sequenced in a study of T cells in Graves' hyperthyroidism and ophthalmopathy. Amplification of TCR beta CDR3 regions was performed using RNA transcripts as template. First-round RT-PCR with HTBI primers amplified the TCR CDR3 region. From the multiplex PCR reads, TCRdb called clonotypes with MiXCR, one entry per CDR3 protein. The sample lists under 650,000 distinct CDR3 sequences; 16% were seen once. Sequencing input: blood. All receptors come from a woman under 40 with Graves' hyperthyroidism.

This chain links TRBV11-2 with TRBJ1-2, with D possibly being TRBD1 (6 bases). This CDR3 spans 16 amino acids. CDR1 and CDR2 from the germline V gene are SGHAT and FQNNGV. The V end was cut by 5 bases, the J end by 4 bases, with 20 bases between. The CDR3 sequence: CASSQVGDTGPYGYTF. CDR3 nucleotide sequence: TGTGCCAGCAGCCAAGTTGGGGACACGGGGCCCTATGGCTACACCTTC. The entire variable domain, with the rest obtained from reference TRBV11-2 and TRBJ1-2, is as follows: EAGVAQSPRYKIIEKRQSVAFWCNPISGHATLYWYQQILGQGPKLLIQFQNNGVVDDSQLPKDRFSAERLKGVDSTLKIQPAKLEDSAVYLCASSQVGDTGPYGYTFGSGTRLTVV.

This clonotype has ten or more counts. The V gene is TRBV11-2, the J gene TRBJ2-1; 11 bases agree with TRBD2. This CDR3 has 14 amino acids. V lost 5 bases and J lost 8; bases outside the gene matches: 5. Germline V lookup: CDR1 SGHAT, CDR2 FQNNGV. The CDR3 loop reads CASSDTSGSYEQFF. CDR3 bases: TGTGCCAGCAGCGACACTAGCGGGAGCTATGAGCAGTTCTTC.

In its sample, this clonotype was seen a few times. An end of the junction does not agree with germline; a read error may underlie this. The chain is built from TRBV5-1 and TRBJ2-7; maybe TRBD2 (6 bases). Germline V gene lookup returns CDR1 SGHRS and CDR2 YFSETQ. The CDR3 length is 15 residues. CDR3 nucleotide sequence: TGTGCCAGCAGCGTAGAGTCTAGCGCCTCCTACGAGCAGTACTTC. Its protein is CASSVESSASYEQYF.

The CDR3 nucleotides read TGTGCCAGCAGTTTAACTTTAGCGGGAGGAGGCGAGCAGTACTTC. Amino acids: CASSLTLAGGGEQYF. This sequence joins TRBV28 and TRBJ2-7; TRBD2 matches 10 bases. The CDR3 is 15 residues long. V shed 2 bases, J shed 6 bases, and the junction held 7 bases outside the gene matches. Looked up from germline, CDR1 is MDHEN and CDR2 is SYDVKM.

This clonotype was counted a few times. This sequence joins TRBV11-2 and TRBJ2-1; 14 nucleotides line up with TRBD2. Germline lookup yields CDR1 SGHAT and CDR2 FQNNGV. This CDR3 has 17 amino acids. The J segment lost 4 bases and the V segment lost 4 bases, leaving 6 bases of the junction unmatched. CDR3 DNA: TGTGCCAGCAGCTCGAGGACTAGCGGGAGGAATTACAATGAGCAGTTCTTC. Protein: CASSSRTSGRNYNEQFF.

The chain is built from TRBV3-1 and TRBJ1-5; D possibly corresponds to TRBD1 (5 bases). This CDR3 comprises 15 residues. Germline V gene lookup returns CDR1 LGHDT and CDR2 YNNKEL (reference sequence). V lost 4 bases and J lost 4, with 14 bases in between. The CDR3 DNA reads as TGTGCCAGCAGCCCCCGCGGGACGGCTAATCAGCCCCAGCATTTT. Translation: CASSPRGTANQPQHF.

This clonotype was found many times. The rearrangement uses TRBV5-8 and TRBJ2-3, with 7 bases aligning to TRBD1. V shed 0 bases and J 2 bases; nucleotides not matched to a gene: 3. Germline V CDR1 and CDR2: SGHTS, YDEGEE. This CDR3 is built from 15 residues. This CDR3 is CASSLGDSLTDTQYF. The CDR3 region has the DNA TGTGCCAGCAGCTTGGGGGACAGTCTCACAGATACGCAGTATTTT.

This clonotype came up many times. The chain couples TRBV7-9 to TRBJ2-7; 7 bases match TRBD2. V trimming: 0 bases; J trimming: 2 bases; junction bases outside the gene matches: 13. The CDR3 is 18 amino acids. The germline CDR1 and CDR2 sequences are SEHNR and FQNEAQ (reference sequence). CDR3 amino acids: CASSLAPWEAGLAYEQYF. DNA of the CDR3: TGTGCCAGCAGCTTAGCGCCCTGGGAAGCGGGACTCGCCTACGAGCAGTACTTC.

V gene TRBV5-1 combines with J gene TRBJ2-3; 9 bases are shared with TRBD1. Trimming cost V 0 bases and J 4 bases; bases outside gene matches: 6. This CDR3 has 16 amino acids. From germline, CDR1 is SGHRS and CDR2 YFSETQ. The CDR3 region has the DNA TGCGCCAGCAGCTTGGCCGGGAACAGGGGGCCAGATACGCAGTATTTT. It codes for CASSLAGNRGPDTQYF.

This clonotype has ten or more counts. This chain uses TRBV20-1 with TRBJ2-1, with unresolved D. V lost 4 bases, J lost 6 bases, and 25 bases lay in between. Per the germline V gene, CDR1 is DFQATT and CDR2 is SNEGSKA (reference sequence). This CDR3 has 17 residues. Here the CDR3 reads CSAIATGLPIGPNEQFF. The CDR3 nucleotides are TGCAGTGCTATAGCCACCGGGCTTCCCATAGGGCCCAATGAGCAGTTCTTC.

The chain employs TRBV28 and TRBJ1-5; D is perhaps TRBD1 (6 bases). Germline V CDR1 and CDR2: MDHEN, SYDVKM. The CDR3 loop spans 15 amino acids. V lost 8 bases and J lost 4, with 18 bases in between. The CDR3: CASLKGGAGNQPQHF. DNA of the CDR3: TGTGCCAGCCTTAAAGGGGGGGCAGGGAATCAGCCCCAGCATTTT.

There are many counts of this clonotype. The V call is TRBV28, the J call TRBJ2-1; the match to TRBD2 covers 7 bases. CDR3 length equals 15 residues. Germline assignment: CDR1 MDHEN and CDR2 SYDVKM. Trimming cost V 5 bases and J 6 bases; bases outside gene matches: 10. The CDR3 spells CASSGHSGGGNEQFF. The CDR3 DNA sequence: TGTGCCAGCAGTGGGCACTCTGGGGGGGGCAATGAGCAGTTCTTC.

This clonotype was detected only a few times. The chain employs TRBV7-2 and TRBJ1-5, with D maybe TRBD1 (5 bases). Trimming removed 3 bases from V and 5 bases from J, with 11 bases in between. Germline lookup yields CDR1 SGHTA and CDR2 FQGNSA. The CDR3 is made up of 14 amino acids. CDR3: CASSLGDRYQPQHF. Here the CDR3 DNA reads TGTGCCAGCAGCTTGGGGGATCGATATCAGCCCCAGCATTTT. The whole variable domain, filled in from reference TRBV7-2 and TRBJ1-5, reads GAGVSQSPSNKVTEKGKDVELRCDPISGHTALYWYRQSLGQGLEFLIYFQGNSAPDKSGLPSDRFSAERTGGSVSTLTIQRTQQEDSAVYLCASSLGDRYQPQHFGDGTRLSIL.

This clonotype was found a few times. As DNA, the CDR3 is TGTGCCAGCAGCCAAGATCATGGCAGTAGCGCTCGGGAGCAGTACTTC. As protein: CASSQDHGSSAREQYF. The chain uses TRBV3-1 and TRBJ2-7, with D possibly matching TRBD2 (5 bases). The CDR3 runs 16 residues. V lost 0 bases and J lost 7, with 19 bases in between. Germline CDR1 LGHDT, CDR2 YNNKEL (reference sequence).

In this sample, this clonotype turned up a few times. The rearrangement uses TRBV6-2 or TRBV6-3 and TRBJ2-1; the match to TRBD1 covers 8 bases. The CDR3 length is 14 residues. The germline gives CDR1 MNHEY, CDR2 SVGEGT. J was trimmed by 4 bases and V by 6 bases; bases with no gene match: 5. The CDR3: CASRTDRVYNEQFF. The CDR3, as DNA: TGTGCCAGCAGAACGGACAGGGTATACAATGAGCAGTTCTTC.

This clonotype was seen repeatedly, ten times or more. This chain uses TRBV11-3 with TRBJ2-7; TRBD2 is a possible D gene (6 bases). The V end was cut by 2 bases, the J end by 5 bases, with 10 bases between. Germline CDR1 reads SGHNT; CDR2 reads YENEEA. There are 13 residues in the CDR3. The CDR3 here is CASSLNGEDEQYF. CDR3 bases: TGTGCCAGCAGCTTAAATGGGGAGGACGAGCAGTACTTC.

The table lists this clonotype with many counts. The genes are TRBV7-2 and TRBJ2-3; a possible D gene is TRBD2 (6 bases). CDR3 length equals 15 residues. V shed 1 base and J shed 2 bases, with 10 bases lying between them. Germline CDR1 and CDR2: SGHTA and FQGNSA. The CDR3 DNA sequence: TGTGCCAGCAGCTTAGATGTGGGACTCACAGATACGCAGTATTTT. It yields the protein CASSLDVGLTDTQYF.

The sample holds many counts of this clonotype. The V and J genes are TRBV2 and TRBJ2-2; no reliable D call. Trimming shortened V by 2 bases and J by 5 bases, and 0 bases separated the two germline ends. Germline loops: CDR1 SNHLY, CDR2 FYNNEI. The CDR3 runs to 11 residues. CDR3 nucleotide sequence: TGTGCCAGCAGTGAAACCGGGGAGCTGTTTTTT. It specifies CASSETGELFF.

This clonotype was found a few times. The V gene is TRBV28, the J gene TRBJ1-3, with D possibly being TRBD1 (6 bases). Germline lookup yields CDR1 MDHEN and CDR2 SYDVKM. The CDR3 runs 15 residues. V dropped 3 bases and J dropped 2 bases, with 11 bases sitting between them. The CDR3 loop is CASSFWGPPGNTIYF. Written as DNA, the CDR3 is TGTGCCAGCAGTTTCTGGGGGCCGCCTGGAAACACCATATATTTT. The full variable domain, in which reference TRBV28 and TRBJ1-3 provide the parts outside the CDR3, is DVKVTQSSRYLVKRTGEKVFLECVQDMDHENMFWYRQDPGLGLRLIYFSYDVKMKEKGDIPEGYSVSREKKERFSLILESASTNQTSMYLCASSFWGPPGNTIYFGEGSWLTVV.

In this sample, this clonotype turned up many times. The CDR3 nucleotides read TGTGCCAGCAGTCTCCTCACATACCAAGAGACCCAGTACTTC. It yields the protein CASSLLTYQETQYF. The chain carries TRBV2 and TRBJ2-5; D is unclear. Per germline, CDR1 SNHLY and CDR2 FYNNEI. The CDR3 totals 14 residues. V lost 5 bases and J 0 bases, leaving 10 bases between the germline ends.